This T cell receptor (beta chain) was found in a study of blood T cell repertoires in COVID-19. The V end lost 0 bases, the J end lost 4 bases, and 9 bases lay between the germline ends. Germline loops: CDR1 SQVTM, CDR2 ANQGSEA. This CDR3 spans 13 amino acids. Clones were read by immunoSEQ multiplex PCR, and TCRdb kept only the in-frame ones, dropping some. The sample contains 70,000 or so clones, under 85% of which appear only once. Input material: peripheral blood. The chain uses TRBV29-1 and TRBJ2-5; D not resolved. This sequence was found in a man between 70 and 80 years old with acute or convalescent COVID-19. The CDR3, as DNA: TGCAGCGTTGAAGATCTGAGTAGAGAGACCCAGTACTTC. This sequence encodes CSVEDLSRETQYF.